This entry lists 15 T cell receptor beta chains sequenced from one sample in a study of cytomegalovirus exposure and HLA in healthy donors. Only in-frame clones appear in the TCRdb table, and some are missing; sequencing was by immunoSEQ multiplex PCR. The table includes some 120,000 clones, about 94% detected once. Source material: PBMCs. All receptors derive from a woman aged 18-29 years in good health and CMV-seronegative.

The rearrangement uses TRBV15 and TRBJ1-6; perhaps TRBD1 as D (5 bases). This CDR3 contains 18 residues. Trimming took off 1 base at V and 0 bases at J, with 13 bases between the two ends. Germline-derived CDR1 and CDR2 are LNHNV and YYDKDF (reference sequence). CDR3 DNA sequence: TGTGCCACCAGCAGAGCCCGGCAGGGTTACTCCTATAATTCACCCCTCCACTTT. Its translation is CATSRARQGYSYNSPLHF.

The gene calls are TRBV2 and TRBJ1-2; D is undetermined. Germline values: CDR1 SNHLY, CDR2 FYNNEI. This CDR3 comprises 14 residues. V was clipped by 4 bases and J by 4 bases, with 13 bases between them. CDR3 DNA: TGTGCCAGCAGTGGGGAGGAGGGCCCCTATGGCTACACCTTC. It yields the protein CASSGEEGPYGYTF.

This clone was observed a few times. V is TRBV30 and J is TRBJ1-6; D remains unclear. CDR1 is GTSNPN and CDR2 is SVGIG in the germline V gene (reference sequence). The V and J ends lost 2 bases and 6 bases respectively, with 8 bases between them. The CDR3 extends over 13 amino acids. This CDR3 reads CAWSSTVNSPLHF. CDR3 DNA: TGTGCCTGGAGTAGTACAGTTAATTCACCCCTCCACTTT.

The chain employs TRBV9 and TRBJ2-2; 7 bases map to TRBD1. Germline-derived CDR1 and CDR2 are SGDLS and YYNGEE. V gave up 3 bases and J gave up 3 bases; unmatched junction bases: 14. This CDR3 has 18 residues. The CDR3 reads CASSEKQGLRVHTGELFF. The CDR3 bases are TGTGCCAGCAGCGAAAAACAGGGGTTAAGGGTCCACACCGGGGAGCTGTTTTTT.

V is TRBV9 and J is TRBJ2-7; 12 bases fit TRBD2. J lost 3 bases, V lost 7 bases, and 11 bases had no gene match. Germline CDR1 reads SGDLS; CDR2 reads YYNGEE. The CDR3 consists of 16 residues. In DNA, the CDR3 is TGTGCCAGCGGTAGACTAGCGGGAGCTAGTATCTACGAGCAGTACTTC. Amino acid sequence: CASGRLAGASIYEQYF.

In DNA form, the CDR3 reads TGTGCCGGGGCGGAGAACACCGGGGAGCTGTTTTTT. It translates to CAGAENTGELFF. This sequence joins TRBV28 and TRBJ2-2, with TRBD1 as a possible D gene (5 bases). Trimming removed 11 bases at V and 1 base at J, with 8 bases between. CDR1 MDHEN and CDR2 SYDVKM come from the germline V gene. The CDR3 runs 12 residues.

V usage is TRBV11-2 and J usage is TRBJ2-3; possibly TRBD2 for D (5 bases). V was clipped by 1 base and J by 8 bases, with 13 bases between them. The germline CDR1 and CDR2 sequences are SGHAT and FQNNGV. This CDR3 region has 14 residues. The CDR3 DNA follows: TGTGCCAGCAGCTTAGCGGGAACCGTCGGTACGCAGTATTTT. Residues: CASSLAGTVGTQYF.

The V call is TRBV10-2, the J call TRBJ2-1, with TRBD2 matching 11 bases. The CDR3 length is 18 residues. Looked up from germline, CDR1 is WSHSY and CDR2 is SAAADI. J was trimmed by 5 bases and V by 3 bases; bases with no gene match: 12. This CDR3 reads CASSEISGGALSNNEQFF. CDR3 nucleotide sequence: TGCGCCAGCAGTGAAATTAGCGGGGGGGCCCTTTCCAACAATGAGCAGTTCTTC.

V gene TRBV4-1 combines with J gene TRBJ2-3; D may be TRBD2 (7 bases). The CDR3 has 17 residues. The germline V and J ends were trimmed by 3 bases and 3 bases, with 19 bases remaining between them. Germline values: CDR1 MGHRA, CDR2 YSYEKL. The CDR3 DNA is TGCGCCAGCAGCCAGCCAGGGAGGGGGGCGGTTACAGATACGCAGTATTTT. This gives the protein CASSQPGRGAVTDTQYF.

The chain joins TRBV5-8 to TRBJ2-7; 9 positions match TRBD2. The J segment lost 4 bases and the V segment lost 2 bases, leaving 7 bases of the junction unmatched. The CDR3 length is 15 residues. Germline CDR1 is SGHTS and CDR2 is YDEGEE. As DNA, the CDR3 is TGTGCCAGCAGCTTTTTCGGCGGGAGGGTATACGAGCAGTACTTC. Its protein is CASSFFGGRVYEQYF. The full variable domain, rest sourced from reference TRBV5-8 and TRBJ2-7, is EAGVTQSPTHLIKTRGQQATLRCSPISGHTSVYWYQQALGLGLQFLLWYDEGEERNRGNFPPRFSGRQFPNYSSELNVNALELEDSALYLCASSFFGGRVYEQYFGPGTRLTVT.

V gene TRBV4-2 combines with J gene TRBJ1-2, with D unclear. Trimming pared 0 bases from V and 4 bases from J, leaving 12 bases between. CDR1 is LGHNA and CDR2 is YNFKEQ in the germline V gene. This CDR3 has 15 amino acids. CDR3 loop: CASSQDELNSYGYTF. DNA of the CDR3: TGTGCCAGCAGCCAAGACGAATTGAACAGCTATGGCTACACCTTC.

This chain joins TRBV2 and TRBJ1-4, with no clear D. In germline, CDR1 is SNHLY, CDR2 FYNNEI. With 6 bases removed from V and 3 bases from J, the gap between germline ends came to 20 bases. This CDR3 comprises 17 residues. In DNA form, the CDR3 reads TGTGCCAGCAGGGAGCGGAGTGGGCGGCCGGCTAATGAAAAACTGTTTTTT. Its protein product is CASRERSGRPANEKLFF.

The chain links TRBV4-1 to TRBJ1-1; D remains ambiguous. With 0 bases removed from V and 3 bases from J, the gap between germline ends came to 17 bases. CDR3 length: 17 amino acids. In germline, CDR1 is MGHRA, CDR2 YSYEKL. The CDR3 reads CASSQDNGVGFYTEAFF. CDR3 sequence (DNA): TGCGCCAGCAGCCAAGATAACGGGGTGGGATTTTACACTGAAGCTTTCTTT.

This clone was detected only once. The chain recombines TRBV15 with TRBJ1-4; TRBD1 matches at 8 bases. The junction had 2 bases not matched to a gene; V was cut back by 1 base and J by 7 bases. CDR3 length equals 14 residues. Germline CDR1 is LNHNV and CDR2 is YYDKDF (reference sequence). CDR3 coding DNA: TGTGCCACCAGCAGAGTTGGACAGGGTGAAAAACTGTTTTTT. This sequence encodes CATSRVGQGEKLFF.

The chain combines TRBV6-1 with TRBJ2-7; TRBD1 matches 10 bases. CDR3 size: 14 residues. J was trimmed by 2 bases and V by 7 bases; bases with no gene match: 5. Germline V gives CDR1 MNHNS, CDR2 SASEGT. The CDR3 is CASIGDRGTYEQYF. CDR3 bases: TGTGCCAGCATTGGGGACAGGGGAACCTACGAGCAGTACTTC.